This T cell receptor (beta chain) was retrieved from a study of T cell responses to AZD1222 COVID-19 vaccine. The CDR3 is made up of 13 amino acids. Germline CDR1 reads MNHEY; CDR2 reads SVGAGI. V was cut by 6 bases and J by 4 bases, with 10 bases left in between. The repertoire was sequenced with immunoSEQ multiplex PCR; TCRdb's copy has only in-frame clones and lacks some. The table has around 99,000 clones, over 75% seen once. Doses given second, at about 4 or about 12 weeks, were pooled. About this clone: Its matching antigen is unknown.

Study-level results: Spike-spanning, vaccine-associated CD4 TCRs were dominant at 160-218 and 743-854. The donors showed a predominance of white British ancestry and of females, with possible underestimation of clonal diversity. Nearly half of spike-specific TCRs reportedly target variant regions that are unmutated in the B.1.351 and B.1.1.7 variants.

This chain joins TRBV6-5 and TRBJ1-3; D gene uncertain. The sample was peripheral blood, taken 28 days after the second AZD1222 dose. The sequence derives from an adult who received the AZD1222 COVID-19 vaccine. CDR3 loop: CASSRSGGNTIYF. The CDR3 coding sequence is TGTGCCAGCAGCCGGTCCGGCGGAAACACCATATATTTT.